This T cell receptor beta chain was recorded in a study of blood T cell repertoires in COVID-19. This clone was picked up one time. V was clipped by 6 bases and J by 1 base; unmatched bases: 2. Germline loops: CDR1 MNHEY, CDR2 SVGAGI. CDR3 length equals 13 residues. Sequencing was performed with immunoSEQ multiplex PCR; in TCRdb, only in-frame clones are kept and a portion is missing. Of approximately 90,000 clones detected, over 75% appear once; the ten largest clones hold about 3.8%. The receptor was derived from a man aged 55 to 70 with acute or convalescent COVID-19. The chain joins TRBV6-5 to TRBJ1-1, with 7 bases identical to TRBD1. The source material was peripheral blood. The CDR3 coding sequence is TGTGCCAGCAGCAACAGGGGGAACACTGAAGCTTTCTTT. Its protein product is CASSNRGNTEAFF.